The present T cell receptor beta chain was sequenced within a study of blood T cell repertoires in COVID-19. The wider study: Samples came from the United States, Italy and Spain, spanning acute and convalescent COVID-19.

Only in-frame clones appear in the TCRdb table, and some are missing; sequencing was by immunoSEQ multiplex PCR. The table lists a few hundred thousand clones, 75% to 85% of them singletons, with around 14% in the top ten. Specimen: peripheral blood. This TCR derives from a human donor in a cohort sampled during active COVID-19.

CDR3 coding DNA: TGTGCCAGCAGTTACCAGGGGTACAATGAGCAGTTCTTC. Its translation is CASSYQGYNEQFF. J is TRBJ2-1 and V is TRBV6-6, with D possibly TRBD1 on 6 matching bases. CDR1 MNHNY and CDR2 SVGAGI come from the germline V gene (reference sequence). Trimming removed 2 bases from V and 4 bases from J, with 6 bases in between. The CDR3 runs to 13 residues.